Below are 30 T cell receptor beta chains sequenced from a single sample in a study of cytomegalovirus exposure and HLA in healthy donors. The PCR employed 60 Vbeta primers together with 13 Jbeta primers. Clones were read by immunoSEQ multiplex PCR, and TCRdb kept only the in-frame ones, dropping some. This table holds about 160,000 clones. Sequenced input: PBMCs. These receptors all stem from a woman aged 55-75 years in good health and CMV-seronegative.

The chain is built from TRBV18 and TRBJ1-1, with 7 bases matching TRBD1. Germline trimming cut 6 bases from V and 7 bases from J; bases unmatched to any gene: 5. CDR1 and CDR2 from the germline V gene are KGHSH and LQKENI. CDR3 length: 12 residues. The CDR3 DNA reads TGTGCCAGCTCCACTTACAGGGGTGAAGCTTTCTTT. It translates to CASSTYRGEAFF. Complete variable domain (other parts from reference TRBV18 and TRBJ1-1): NAGVMQNPRHLVRRRGQEARLRCSPMKGHSHVYWYRQLPEEGLKFMVYLQKENIIDESGMPKERFSAEFPKEGPSILRIQQVVRGDSAAYFCASSTYRGEAFFGQGTRLTVV.

This sequence joins TRBV7-9 and TRBJ2-1; 13 nucleotides agree with TRBD2. CDR3 size: 14 residues. Germline CDR1 reads SEHNR; CDR2 reads FQNEAQ (reference sequence). V lost 3 bases, J lost 7 bases, and 0 bases stayed unmatched. DNA for the CDR3: TGTGCCAGCAGCTTGACTAGCGGGAGGAATGAGCAGTTCTTC. This translates into CASSLTSGRNEQFF.

This chain uses TRBV27 with TRBJ1-2; TRBD1 matches 9 bases. From germline, CDR1 is MNHEY and CDR2 SMNVEV (reference sequence). The J segment lost 8 bases and the V segment lost 6 bases, leaving 4 bases of the junction unmatched. The length of the CDR3 is 12 residues. This CDR3 is CASRTGGGGYTF. The CDR3, as DNA: TGTGCCAGCAGGACAGGGGGTGGAGGCTACACCTTC.

The J gene is TRBJ1-2, the V gene TRBV6-5; tentative D call: TRBD1 (6 bases). The CDR3 sequence is 15 residues long. Germline CDR1 MNHEY, CDR2 SVGAGI. V lost 7 bases and J 3 bases, leaving 18 bases between the germline ends. The chain's CDR3 is CASTRTGRGDYGYTF. The CDR3 DNA sequence: TGTGCCAGCACTCGAACAGGGAGAGGAGACTATGGCTACACCTTC.

The V gene is TRBV29-1, the J gene TRBJ2-3; a weak D match, TRBD1 (6 bases). CDR3 length equals 16 residues. The germline CDR1 and CDR2 sequences are SQVTM and ANQGSEA. Trimming removed 0 bases from V and 2 bases from J, with 15 bases in between. CDR3 loop: CSVEDRVMGATDTQYF. The CDR3, as DNA: TGCAGCGTTGAAGATCGGGTGATGGGGGCCACAGATACGCAGTATTTT.

The rearrangement links TRBV2 to TRBJ1-6, with D unresolved. The CDR3 runs 14 residues. Trimming left V 2 bases short and J 9 bases short, with 11 bases between. Germline V CDR1 and CDR2: SNHLY, FYNNEI. In DNA form, the CDR3 reads TGTGCCAGCAGTGAAAATAGGGAGATTTCACCCCTCCACTTT. As protein: CASSENREISPLHF.

The V gene is TRBV5-5, the J gene TRBJ2-7; possibly TRBD1 for D (7 bases). Germline V lookup: CDR1 SGHKS, CDR2 YYEKEE (reference sequence). The length of the CDR3 is 14 residues. The V end was cut by 4 bases, the J end by 2 bases, with 13 bases between. In DNA form, the CDR3 reads TGTGCCAGCAGCGGCGGGACAGCCCCCTACGAGCAGTACTTC. It is translated as CASSGGTAPYEQYF.

The chain has TRBV6-6 and TRBJ2-5, with D possibly TRBD2 on 6 matching bases. This CDR3 comprises 14 residues. CDR1 and CDR2 from the germline V gene are MNHNY and SVGAGI (reference sequence). V was trimmed by 6 bases and J by 4 bases, leaving 15 bases between them. This chain's CDR3 is CASRLLGGTETQYF. The CDR3 coding sequence is TGTGCCAGCAGACTACTGGGGGGTACAGAGACCCAGTACTTC.

The rearrangement uses TRBV13 and TRBJ1-4, with D possibly being TRBD1 (6 bases). The V end was cut by 5 bases, the J end by 7 bases, with 17 bases between. The CDR3 totals 15 residues. From germline, CDR1 is PRHDT and CDR2 FYEKMQ (reference sequence). The CDR3 bases are TGTGCCAGCAGCGACAGGTCATCGCGTCTTGAAAAACTGTTTTTT. Amino acid sequence: CASSDRSSRLEKLFF.

The chain employs TRBV7-9 and TRBJ2-3; weak D call: TRBD1 (6 bases). Trimming cost V 2 bases and J 6 bases, with 12 bases left between them. The CDR3 totals 14 residues. The germline CDR1 and CDR2 sequences are SEHNR and FQNEAQ (reference sequence). The CDR3 is CASSLLVGGDTQYF. CDR3 DNA sequence: TGTGCCAGCAGCTTATTAGTAGGGGGTGATACGCAGTATTTT.

The chain uses TRBV6-5 and TRBJ2-2; 7 bases are shared with TRBD1. Germline V gives CDR1 MNHEY, CDR2 SVGAGI. The CDR3 is 14 residues long. V lost 8 bases, J lost 1 base, and 4 bases stayed unmatched. CDR3 sequence (DNA): TGTGCCAGCGCCCGACAGGGGAACACCGGGGAGCTGTTTTTT. It encodes CASARQGNTGELFF.

CDR3 region: CASSGEWGPYNEQFF. In DNA, the CDR3 is TGTGCCAGCTCAGGGGAGTGGGGGCCCTACAATGAGCAGTTCTTC. The chain carries TRBV18 and TRBJ2-1; tentative D call: TRBD1 (6 bases). CDR3 length: 15 residues. V lost 5 bases to trimming and J lost 2 bases, with 13 bases between them. Germline lookup yields CDR1 KGHSH and CDR2 LQKENI.

CDR3 nucleotide sequence: TGTGCCAGCAGCTTCGGGGAGAAAGGCGGCTACACCTTC. Protein sequence: CASSFGEKGGYTF. The chain links TRBV5-6 to TRBJ1-2, with D unresolved. The length of the CDR3 is 13 residues. With 2 bases removed from V and 8 bases from J, the gap between germline ends came to 13 bases. Germline-derived CDR1 and CDR2 are SGHDT and YYEEEE.

The gene calls are TRBV5-5 and TRBJ1-2, with D possibly being TRBD1 (6 bases). The V end lost 2 bases, the J end lost 8 bases, and 13 bases lay between the germline ends. Per the germline V gene, CDR1 is SGHKS and CDR2 is YYEKEE (reference sequence). The CDR3 spans 13 residues. The CDR3 is CASSFRGGDGYTF. The CDR3 nucleotides are TGTGCCAGCAGCTTTAGGGGGGGTGACGGCTACACCTTC.

For this clone: One end of the junction fails to match germline, which may point to a read error. This chain connects TRBV7-2 to TRBJ2-4; D is perhaps TRBD1 (7 bases). CDR1 and CDR2 from the germline V gene are SGHTA and FQGNSA. CDR3 size: 16 residues. CDR3 in DNA: TGTGCCAGCAGCCTAACGACGTTCAGGGGGTCAGGGGGGATGGCCTTC. This sequence encodes CASSLTTFRGSGGMAF. Complete variable domain (other parts from reference TRBV7-2 and TRBJ2-4): GAGVSQSPSNKVTEKGKDVELRCDPISGHTALYWYRQSLGQGLEFLIYFQGNSAPDKSGLPSDRFSAERTGGSVSTLTIQRTQQEDSAVYLCASSLTTFRGSGGMAFGAGTRLSVL.

This chain connects TRBV4-1 to TRBJ2-5, with TRBD2 matching 8 bases. The end of the DNA is better explained by TRBJ2-7, so the J call may be wrong. Looked up from germline, CDR1 is MGHRA and CDR2 is YSYEKL. The CDR3 has 15 amino acids. The CDR3, as DNA: TGCGCCAGCAGCCATCTTGCGGGAGGATCCTACGAGCAGTACTTC. It encodes CASSHLAGGSYEQYF.

The chain joins TRBV29-1 to TRBJ2-4; TRBD2 is a possible D gene (6 bases). The CDR3 has 13 amino acids. The ends were cut back, 4 bases at V and 7 bases at J, with 14 bases in the middle. Germline V gives CDR1 SQVTM, CDR2 ANQGSEA. CDR3 nucleotide sequence: TGCAGCGTTGTGGCAGGCGGAGGGAACATTCAGTACTTC. It codes for CSVVAGGGNIQYF.

The J gene is TRBJ2-3, the V gene TRBV7-3, with TRBD2 identical over 9 bases. CDR1 is SGHTA, CDR2 FQGTGA, per germline. The V gene end was trimmed by 5 bases and the J gene end by 0 bases; junction bases not matched to a gene: 3. The length of the CDR3 is 15 residues. The CDR3 loop reads CASSLAGLSTDTQYF. The CDR3 DNA sequence: TGTGCCAGCAGCCTAGCGGGGCTTAGCACAGATACGCAGTATTTT.

The chain employs TRBV19 and TRBJ2-7; perhaps TRBD2 as D (7 bases). The CDR3 totals 15 residues. V was cut by 4 bases and J by 0 bases, with 13 bases left in between. Germline lookup yields CDR1 LNHDA and CDR2 SQIVND (reference sequence). DNA of the CDR3: TGTGCCAGTAGTAAAGGGGGGGGGTCCTCCTACGAGCAGTACTTC. Protein product: CASSKGGGSSYEQYF.

The chain recombines TRBV19 with TRBJ2-2; TRBD1 matches 8 bases. J gave up 4 bases and V 11 bases, and 6 bases lay outside the gene matches. The germline V gene has CDR1 LNHDA and CDR2 SQIVND (reference sequence). This CDR3 region has 13 residues. CDR3 nucleotide sequence: TGTGCCGGCCGGCAGGGGGCCACCGGGGAGCTGTTTTTT. This translates into CAGRQGATGELFF.

The chain couples TRBV6-1 to TRBJ2-7; D may be TRBD2 (6 bases). V lost 6 bases and J 2 bases, leaving 11 bases between the germline ends. From germline, CDR1 is MNHNS and CDR2 SASEGT. The CDR3 has 13 residues. The CDR3 loop is CASRGPSAYEQYF. The CDR3, as DNA: TGTGCCAGCAGAGGTCCTAGCGCCTACGAGCAGTACTTC.

The rearrangement uses TRBV2 and TRBJ1-5; D is unclear. The CDR3 is 13 residues long. V lost 8 bases to trimming and J lost 4 bases, with 12 bases between them. Germline lookup yields CDR1 SNHLY and CDR2 FYNNEI. CDR3 residues: CASRGSSNQPQHF. In DNA, the CDR3 is TGTGCCAGCCGAGGGAGTTCTAATCAGCCCCAGCATTTT.

V is TRBV7-8 and J is TRBJ1-1; unclear D gene. CDR3 size: 14 residues. Germline CDR1 is SGHVS and CDR2 is FQNEAQ. V lost 2 bases, J lost 3 bases, and 10 bases lay in between. CDR3 sequence: CASSLRAGYTEAFF. CDR3 bases: TGTGCCAGCAGCTTAAGGGCGGGGTACACTGAAGCTTTCTTT.

The V call is TRBV6-5, the J call TRBJ2-7, with 8 bases aligning to TRBD1. The CDR3 spans 13 residues. Germline values: CDR1 MNHEY, CDR2 SVGAGI. V gave up 6 bases and J gave up 3 bases; unmatched junction bases: 4. CDR3 region: CASRGQEIYEQYF. In nucleotides, the CDR3 is TGTGCCAGCAGGGGACAGGAGATCTACGAGCAGTACTTC.

The rearrangement links TRBV5-1 to TRBJ2-7, with TRBD1 matching 8 bases. This CDR3 comprises 14 residues. The V and J ends lost 4 bases and 2 bases, in that order; junction bases with no gene match: 5. Per the germline V gene, CDR1 is SGHRS and CDR2 is YFSETQ. The DNA of the CDR3 is TGCGCCAGCAGCCTGGACAGGGCTCCCTACGAGCAGTACTTC. Translating it yields CASSLDRAPYEQYF.

On this clone: The same CDR3 is also encoded by other DNA sequences in this sample. CDR3 sequence: CASSLEGGTEAFF. The CDR3 nucleotides are TGTGCCAGCAGCTTAGAGGGGGGGACTGAAGCTTTCTTT. The rearrangement joins TRBV7-9 to TRBJ1-1; TRBD1 is a possible D gene (6 bases). This CDR3 is built from 13 residues. Trimming stripped 1 base from V and 5 bases from J, with 8 bases between. Looked up from germline, CDR1 is SEHNR and CDR2 is FQNEAQ (reference sequence).

The J gene is TRBJ2-7, the V gene TRBV5-6; 8 bases map to TRBD1. Germline-derived CDR1 and CDR2 are SGHDT and YYEEEE. Losses at the gene ends were 8 bases for V and 7 bases for J; bases not matched to a gene: 17. This CDR3 has 15 amino acids. The DNA of the CDR3 is TGTGCCAGTACGACGCCGGGACAGGAGGTTTTTGAGCAGTACTTC. It yields the protein CASTTPGQEVFEQYF.

This sequence joins TRBV16 and TRBJ1-2; no clear D gene. CDR1 and CDR2 from the germline V gene are KGHSY and FQNENV. V was clipped by 4 bases and J by 1 base, with 7 bases between them. The length of the CDR3 is 13 residues. CDR3 DNA sequence: TGTGCCAGCAGCCCAGACATTAACTATGGCTACACCTTC. It specifies CASSPDINYGYTF.

The chain couples TRBV19 to TRBJ1-3; the D is unclear. V dropped 2 bases and J dropped 0 bases, with 8 bases sitting between them. The CDR3 totals 15 residues. The germline V gene has CDR1 LNHDA and CDR2 SQIVND (reference sequence). The chain's CDR3 is CASSIYALSGNTIYF. The CDR3 DNA reads as TGTGCCAGTAGTATATACGCACTCTCTGGAAACACCATATATTTT.

The chain is built from TRBV19 and TRBJ1-1; D may be TRBD1 (6 bases). The CDR3 contains 12 residues. Germline values: CDR1 LNHDA, CDR2 SQIVND (reference sequence). The V and J ends lost 5 bases and 3 bases respectively, with 7 bases between them. The CDR3 here is CASSQGYTEAFF. In DNA form, the CDR3 reads TGTGCCAGTAGTCAGGGGTACACTGAAGCTTTCTTT. Based on the CDR3 plus reference TRBV19 and TRBJ1-1, the full variable domain is DGGITQSPKYLFRKEGQNVTLSCEQNLNHDAMYWYRQDPGQGLRLIYYSQIVNDFQKGDIAEGYSVSREKKESFPLTVTSAQKNPTAFYLCASSQGYTEAFFGQGTRLTVV.